The T cell receptor beta chain described here comes from a study of CD8+ T cells in alopecia areata. Points from the study as a whole: Higher clonality was seen in lesional scalp than in normal scalp, especially in alopecia totalis/universalis.

This clone was recorded once. Antigen unknown. RNA extraction and reverse transcription yielded cDNA as sequencing template. Sequencing was performed with immunoSEQ multiplex PCR; in TCRdb, only in-frame clones are kept and a portion is missing. Of more than 95,000 clones listed, 55% to 65% are singletons. CDR1 and CDR2 (germline): SGHVS, FQNEAQ. The CDR3 extends over 17 amino acids. V was pared by 4 bases and J by 0 bases, with 8 bases of the junction left unmatched. Sequencing input: CD4+ T cells sorted from blood. The sequence was collected from a human donor in good health. The V and J genes are TRBV7-8 and TRBJ2-1; 8 bases are a match to TRBD1. DNA for the CDR3: TGTGCCAGCAGCTCCCCACGCGACAGGGGCTCCTACAATGAGCAGTTCTTC. It specifies CASSSPRDRGSYNEQFF.